Below, 22 T cell receptor beta chains from the same sample are listed, as sequenced in a study of chemoradiotherapy in HPV16-positive cancers. Generated by immunoSEQ multiplex PCR, the TCRdb table keeps only in-frame clones and is missing some. The repertoire has around 7,400 clones, under 80% of them found once; the top ten carry 16%. The specimen comprised tumor tissue, sampled from a patient who underwent chemoradiotherapy. All receptors come from a human donor with HPV-associated anogenital cancer.

This clone is a singleton in its sample. This chain uses TRBV5-6 with TRBJ2-2; D is tentatively TRBD1 or TRBD2 (5 bases each). Between the trimmed V and J ends, which lost 1 base and 4 bases, there was a span of 14 bases. The V gene's germline CDR1 is SGHDT and CDR2 YYEEEE. This CDR3 has 16 amino acids. The CDR3 sequence: CASSLISPGSTGELFF. CDR3 in DNA: TGTGCCAGCAGCTTGATTTCGCCAGGGAGCACCGGGGAGCTGTTTTTT.

This chain uses TRBV7-2 with TRBJ2-5; 9 bases are shared with TRBD2. The CDR3 spans 16 residues. The junction had 5 bases not matched to a gene; V was cut back by 1 base and J by 2 bases. CDR1 is SGHTA, CDR2 FQGNSA, per germline. CDR3 sequence (DNA): TGTGCCAGCAGCTTAGGGTCAAGCGGGGGGCAAGAGACCCAGTACTTC. It encodes CASSLGSSGGQETQYF.

V is TRBV9 and J is TRBJ2-3, with TRBD2 matching 9 bases. The CDR3 spans 17 residues. Germline assignment: CDR1 SGDLS and CDR2 YYNGEE. V shed 0 bases, J shed 5 bases, and the junction held 10 bases outside the gene matches. CDR3 in DNA: TGTGCCAGCAGCGTAGTTGGCGGGGGGGGGTCGGGAGATACGCAGTATTTT. Translated: CASSVVGGGGSGDTQYF.

The rearrangement links TRBV5-1 to TRBJ2-7; D possibly corresponds to TRBD1 (6 bases). CDR1 SGHRS and CDR2 YFSETQ come from the germline V gene. CDR3 length: 14 amino acids. The V and J ends lost 0 bases and 2 bases respectively, with 9 bases between them. The DNA for the CDR3 is TGCGCCAGCAGCTTGGTTGGACAGCCCTACGAGCAGTACTTC. Protein product: CASSLVGQPYEQYF.

This clone came up once. The chain joins TRBV28 to TRBJ2-3; a possible D gene is TRBD2 (7 bases). With 7 bases removed from V and 4 bases from J, the gap between germline ends came to 15 bases. The CDR3 runs 14 residues. Germline loops: CDR1 MDHEN, CDR2 SYDVKM. CDR3 bases: TGTGCCAGCACTTCGGCGGGGGCCTCAGATACGCAGTATTTT. It encodes CASTSAGASDTQYF.

The genes are TRBV2 and TRBJ2-7; 9 bases align to TRBD2. Germline CDR1 and CDR2: SNHLY and FYNNEI. This CDR3 has 16 residues. V was pared by 7 bases and J by 2 bases, with 12 bases of the junction left unmatched. CDR3 sequence (DNA): TGTGCCAGCAAAGGGGAGCTAGCGGGGCCTCCCTACGAGCAGTACTTC. This encodes CASKGELAGPPYEQYF. The whole variable domain, filled in from reference TRBV2 and TRBJ2-7, reads EPEVTQTPSHQVTQMGQEVILRCVPISNHLYFYWYRQILGQKVEFLVSFYNNEISEKSEIFDDQFSVERPDGSNFTLKIRSTKLEDSAMYFCASKGELAGPPYEQYFGPGTRLTVT.

The chain combines TRBV7-2 with TRBJ1-5; 7 positions match TRBD1. The CDR3 has 14 residues. V was pared by 5 bases and J by 7 bases, with 8 bases of the junction left unmatched. Germline V gene sequence: CDR1 SGHTA, CDR2 FQGNSA. The CDR3 protein is CASSPRQGRQPQHF. The CDR3 nucleotides are TGTGCCAGCAGCCCCAGACAGGGCAGGCAGCCCCAGCATTTT.

The CDR3 DNA reads as TGCAGCGTCCTGGACAACAACAACTATGGCTACACCTTC. It codes for CSVLDNNNYGYTF. The chain couples TRBV29-1 to TRBJ1-2, with D maybe TRBD1 (5 bases). The germline gives CDR1 SQVTM, CDR2 ANQGSEA. The V and J ends lost 6 bases and 2 bases respectively, with 13 bases between them. The CDR3 extends over 13 amino acids.

The genes are TRBV5-1 and TRBJ1-2, with 10 nucleotides matching TRBD1. This CDR3 is built from 16 residues. Trimming cost V 3 bases and J 3 bases; bases outside gene matches: 8. Germline V gene data show CDR1 as SGHRS and CDR2 as YFSETQ. The CDR3 sequence: CASSWGVGTGDYGYTF. In DNA form, the CDR3 reads TGCGCCAGCAGCTGGGGGGTAGGGACAGGGGACTATGGCTACACCTTC.

The CDR3 sequence is CATTGIGNTIYF. Written as DNA, the CDR3 is TGTGCCACTACAGGGATCGGGAACACCATATATTTT. V and J are TRBV15 and TRBJ1-3, with D maybe TRBD1 (6 bases). Germline-derived CDR1 and CDR2 are LNHNV and YYDKDF (reference sequence). Trimming shortened V by 9 bases and J by 7 bases, and 13 bases separated the two germline ends. The CDR3 runs to 12 residues.

This clone was seen more than once but under ten times. This chain joins TRBV28 and TRBJ2-7; D perhaps matches TRBD1 (6 bases). CDR3 length equals 14 residues. Trimming removed 6 bases at V and 1 base at J, with 13 bases between. The germline CDR1 and CDR2 sequences are MDHEN and SYDVKM. For the CDR3, the DNA is TGTGCCAGCAGGGGGACCGGACAGTCCTACGAGCAGTACTTC. Protein sequence: CASRGTGQSYEQYF.

CDR3 residues: CASSLGGGRDGYTF. The CDR3 bases are TGTGCCAGCAGTTTGGGAGGGGGCAGAGATGGCTACACCTTC. This rearrangement joins TRBV27 to TRBJ1-2; 7 bases line up with TRBD1. This CDR3 contains 14 residues. Unmatched junction bases numbered 7, after V lost 3 bases and J lost 6 bases. CDR1 is MNHEY, CDR2 SMNVEV, per germline (reference sequence).

This clone was observed once. The chain couples TRBV30 to TRBJ1-1, with D tentatively TRBD1 (6 bases). Per the germline V gene, CDR1 is GTSNPN and CDR2 is SVGIG (reference sequence). Trimming took 3 bases from V and 6 from J, leaving 11 bases between them. The CDR3 extends over 12 amino acids. Here the CDR3 reads CAWSPRGSEAFF. In DNA, the CDR3 is TGTGCCTGGAGCCCCAGGGGTTCTGAAGCTTTCTTT.

This clone rates as medium-sized. This chain joins TRBV10-2 and TRBJ1-2; D is undetermined. Germline V CDR1 and CDR2: WSHSY, SAAADI. The CDR3 runs to 16 residues. Trimming shortened V by 2 bases and J by 2 bases, and 15 bases separated the two germline ends. The CDR3 region has the DNA TGCGCCAGCAGTGAGGAGACAACAATATTAAACTATGGCTACACCTTC. Residues: CASSEETTILNYGYTF.

This sequence joins TRBV9 and TRBJ2-2, with D possibly being TRBD1 (5 bases). This CDR3 spans 14 amino acids. With 3 bases removed from V and 2 bases from J, the gap between germline ends came to 8 bases. Germline CDR1 reads SGDLS; CDR2 reads YYNGEE. The chain's CDR3 is CASSARGNTGELFF. CDR3 DNA sequence: TGTGCCAGCAGCGCAAGGGGAAACACCGGGGAGCTGTTTTTT.

This clone is termed medium-sized. The chain links TRBV10-2 to TRBJ1-1; D remains ambiguous. This CDR3 is 14 amino acids long. V was clipped by 6 bases and J by 0 bases, with 11 bases between them. Germline CDR1 is WSHSY and CDR2 is SAAADI. CDR3 coding DNA: TGCGCCAGCAGCAATGACGGGATGAACACTGAAGCTTTCTTT. Its translation: CASSNDGMNTEAFF.

V and J are TRBV19 and TRBJ1-4; 9 bases line up with TRBD1. With V trimmed by 3 bases and J by 3 bases, 11 bases remained unmatched. This CDR3 contains 18 residues. Germline loops: CDR1 LNHDA, CDR2 SQIVND (reference sequence). The CDR3 loop is CASSMPGQGPSPNEKLFF. CDR3 sequence (DNA): TGTGCCAGTAGTATGCCGGGACAGGGCCCTTCACCTAATGAAAAACTGTTTTTT.

The chain has TRBV11-3 and TRBJ1-4, with TRBD1 identical over 8 bases. CDR1 is SGHNT and CDR2 is YENEEA in the germline V gene. CDR3 length equals 18 residues. V shed 4 bases and J 4 bases; nucleotides not matched to a gene: 14. Here the CDR3 DNA reads TGTGCCAGCAGCTGGAATGGACAGGGTCCCAGCTATAATGAAAAACTGTTTTTT. Translation: CASSWNGQGPSYNEKLFF.

In regard to this clone: Other nucleotide sequences from this sample produce the same CDR3. The chain combines TRBV6-5 with TRBJ2-7; TRBD2 aligns across 7 bases. The V gene's germline CDR1 is MNHEY and CDR2 SVGAGI. This CDR3 is 14 amino acids long. The junction had 5 bases not matched to a gene; V was cut back by 2 bases and J by 4 bases. CDR3 loop: CASSYQGGGYEQYF. CDR3 bases: TGTGCCAGCAGTTACCAGGGCGGGGGTTACGAGCAGTACTTC.

This chain connects TRBV7-9 to TRBJ1-1; D is ambiguous. CDR1 is SEHNR and CDR2 is FQNEAQ in the germline V gene (reference sequence). CDR3 length: 13 residues. V was cut by 2 bases and J by 9 bases, with 13 bases left in between. In nucleotides, the CDR3 is TGTGCCAGCAGCTTAAGTGCAGAGGCAAAAGCTTTCTTT. Translating it yields CASSLSAEAKAFF.

This clone is a singleton in its sample. DNA of the CDR3: TGTGCCAGCAGCCCCTGGGGAGGAGGGGGCAATCAGCCCCAGCATTTT. Its translation: CASSPWGGGGNQPQHF. The J gene is TRBJ1-5, the V gene TRBV28; D is possibly TRBD1 (5 bases). V lost 6 bases, J lost 2 bases, and 17 bases lay in between. The CDR3 spans 16 residues. Germline values: CDR1 MDHEN, CDR2 SYDVKM. Full variable domain (missing parts from reference TRBV28 and TRBJ1-5): DVKVTQSSRYLVKRTGEKVFLECVQDMDHENMFWYRQDPGLGLRLIYFSYDVKMKEKGDIPEGYSVSREKKERFSLILESASTNQTSMYLCASSPWGGGGNQPQHFGDGTRLSIL.

V gene TRBV7-9 combines with J gene TRBJ1-5; D is undetermined. This CDR3 has 15 amino acids. Germline CDR1 reads SEHNR; CDR2 reads FQNEAQ (reference sequence). Trimming removed 4 bases from V and 5 bases from J, with 15 bases in between. The CDR3 sequence is CASSSTTKGDQPQHF. The CDR3 DNA reads TGTGCCAGCAGCTCTACTACCAAGGGCGATCAGCCCCAGCATTTT.